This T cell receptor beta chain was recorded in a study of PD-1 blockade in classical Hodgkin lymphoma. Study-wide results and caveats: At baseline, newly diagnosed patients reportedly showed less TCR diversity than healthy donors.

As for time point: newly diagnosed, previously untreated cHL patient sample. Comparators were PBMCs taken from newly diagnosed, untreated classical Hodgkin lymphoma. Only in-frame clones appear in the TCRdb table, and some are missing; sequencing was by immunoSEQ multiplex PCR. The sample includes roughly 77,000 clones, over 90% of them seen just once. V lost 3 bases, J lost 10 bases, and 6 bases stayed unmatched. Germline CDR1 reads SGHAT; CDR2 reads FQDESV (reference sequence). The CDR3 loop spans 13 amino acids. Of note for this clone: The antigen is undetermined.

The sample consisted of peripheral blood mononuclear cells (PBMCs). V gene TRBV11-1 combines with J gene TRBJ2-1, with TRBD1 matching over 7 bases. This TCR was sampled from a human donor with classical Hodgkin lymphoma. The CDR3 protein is CASSLQGVREQFF. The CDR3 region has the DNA TGTGCCAGCAGCTTGCAGGGGGTCAGGGAGCAGTTCTTC. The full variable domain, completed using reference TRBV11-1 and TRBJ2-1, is EAEVAQSPRYKITEKSQAVAFWCDPISGHATLYWYRQILGQGPELLVQFQDESVVDDSQLPKDRFSAERLKGVDSTLKIQPAELGDSAMYLCASSLQGVREQFFGPGTRLTVL.